Listed below are T cell receptor beta chains from one sample, sequenced in a study of T-cell memory formation after mild COVID-19. TCRdb independently ran MiXCR on the 5' RACE reads; one entry per CDR3 protein. Found here are around 370,000 distinct CDR3 sequences, around a fifth of them singletons; the top ten hold around 12%. Sequencing input: PBMCs or a T cell subset sorted from them (not recorded which). These receptor sequences come from an adult woman who had mild COVID-19 (a few samples of this study predate the infection). Cell type and time point are not known. CDR3s include the opening cysteine and the closing phenylalanine or tryptophan. D genes are given only for firm matches. A clone size is listed for some rows: how often the clone was seen (once, few, many), or a class if it is expanded.

D gene,V gene,clone size,J gene,CDR3 protein,CDR3 DNA
TRBD1,TRBV11-2,NA,TRBJ2-1,CASSRDRGRNEQFF,TGTGCCAGCAGCCGGGACAGGGGGCGCAATGAGCAGTTCTTC
NA,TRBV20-1,few,TRBJ2-7,CSAQGVAYEQYF,TGCAGTGCTCAAGGGGTGGCCTACGAGCAGTACTTC
NA,TRBV3-1,few,TRBJ2-1,CASSQETERVSSYNEQFF,TGTGCCAGCAGCCAAGAGACCGAACGGGTTAGCTCCTACAATGAGCAGTTCTTC
NA,TRBV3-1,NA,TRBJ1-5,CASSQGRNNQPQHF,TGTGCCAGCAGCCAAGGGCGGAATAATCAGCCCCAGCATTTT
TRBD1,TRBV5-1,few,TRBJ2-7,CASSYRTGGEFHYEQYF,TGCGCCAGCAGCTACCGGACAGGGGGCGAATTCCACTACGAGCAGTACTTC
NA,TRBV7-9,many,TRBJ2-5,CASSSVRTETQYF,TGTGCCAGCAGCTCCGTGAGAACAGAGACCCAGTACTTC
NA,TRBV21-1,NA,TRBJ1-1,CASSKVATGNTEAFF,NA
TRBD2,TRBV15,few,TRBJ2-3,CASASGGITDTQYF,TGTGCCTCCGCTTCCGGGGGGATCACAGATACGCAGTATTTT
NA,TRBV12-3/TRBV12-4,NA,TRBJ2-7,CASSYPYYEQYF,TGTGCCAGCAGTTACCCCTACTACGAGCAGTACTTC
NA,TRBV20-1,NA,TRBJ1-2,CSAFGYYGYTF,TGCAGTGCTTTTGGGTACTATGGCTACACCTTC
TRBD1,TRBV10-3,few,TRBJ2-7,CATTGGQGKNYEQYF,TGTGCCACGACTGGAGGACAGGGGAAAAACTACGAGCAGTACTTC
TRBD1,TRBV6-5,NA,TRBJ2-6,CASSYLIQGAGGANVLTF,TGTGCCAGCAGTTACTTAATACAGGGGGCGGGAGGGGCCAACGTCCTGACTTTC
NA,TRBV3-1,once,TRBJ2-7,CASSRRDDEQYF,TGTGCCAGCAGCCGCCGGGATGACGAGCAGTACTTC
NA,TRBV20-1,few,TRBJ1-2,CSARGYNYGYTF,TGCAGTGCTAGGGGGTATAACTATGGCTACACCTTC
TRBD2,TRBV25-1,NA,TRBJ2-7,CASSGGTSGRAVRLQYF,TGTGCCAGCAGTGGAGGGACTAGCGGGAGGGCAGTCCGCCTACAGTACTTC
NA,TRBV6-5,NA,TRBJ2-5,CASSYSGGPLVQTQYF,TGTGCCAGCAGTTACTCGGGGGGACCCCTTGTACAGACCCAGTACTTC
NA,TRBV12-5,NA,TRBJ2-2,CASLGEVNTGELFF,TGTGCTAGTTTGGGAGAAGTGAACACCGGGGAGCTGTTTTTT
TRBD1,TRBV2,NA,TRBJ2-7,CASSNNGQGKVYEQYF,TGTGCCAGCAGTAATAACGGACAGGGCAAGGTTTACGAGCAGTACTTC
NA,TRBV5-4,NA,TRBJ2-3,CASSPRPVTRDTQYF,TGTGCCAGCAGCCCACGGCCAGTGACCCGAGATACGCAGTATTTT
NA,TRBV7-2,NA,TRBJ2-5,CASSLGGSRETQYF,TGTGCCAGCAGCTTAGGGGGTAGCCGAGAGACCCAGTACTTC
NA,TRBV5-1,few,TRBJ2-1,CASSPRQGRVNEQFF,TGCGCCAGCAGCCCCCGACAGGGGAGGGTCAATGAGCAGTTCTTC
NA,TRBV6-5,NA,TRBJ1-6,CASSYARDLNSPLHF,TGTGCCAGCAGTTACGCCAGGGATTTAAATTCACCCCTCCACTTT
NA,TRBV29-1,NA,TRBJ2-1,CSVRTDYNEQFF,TGCAGCGTTCGGACGGACTACAATGAGCAGTTCTTC
NA,TRBV29-1,NA,TRBJ2-1,CSADYRSYNEQFF,TGCAGCGCGGACTATCGCTCCTACAATGAGCAGTTCTTC
NA,TRBV5-1,NA,TRBJ2-2,CASRATDPVTGELFF,TGCGCCAGCAGGGCCACCGATCCAGTCACCGGGGAGCTGTTTTTT
TRBD1,TRBV5-1,few,TRBJ1-1,CASSPGREGATEAFF,TGCGCCAGCAGCCCCGGGCGAGAGGGGGCCACTGAAGCTTTCTTT
TRBD1,TRBV9,few,TRBJ2-7,CASSWTGSAEQYF,TGTGCCAGCAGTTGGACAGGGTCTGCCGAGCAGTACTTC
TRBD1,TRBV18,few,TRBJ2-1,CASSPDRDNEQFF,TGTGCCAGCTCACCGGACAGGGACAATGAGCAGTTCTTC
TRBD1,TRBV5-1,many,TRBJ2-7,CASSPRTGTYEQYF,TGCGCCAGCAGCCCGAGGACAGGGACCTACGAGCAGTACTTC
TRBD1,TRBV18,few,TRBJ1-2,CASSPNLDRPYGYTF,TGTGCCAGCTCACCCAACCTGGACAGGCCCTATGGCTACACCTTC
NA,TRBV7-2,many,TRBJ2-7,CASSLAGSSYEQYF,TGTGCCAGCAGCTTAGCGGGGAGCTCCTACGAGCAGTACTTC
TRBD1,TRBV5-5,few,TRBJ1-5,CASSWGTGGEQPQHF,TGTGCCAGCAGCTGGGGGACAGGGGGGGAACAGCCCCAGCATTTT
NA,TRBV5-1,NA,TRBJ2-5,CASSPGPGNQETQYF,TGCGCCAGCAGCCCGGGACCAGGAAACCAAGAGACCCAGTACTTC
TRBD2,TRBV9,NA,TRBJ2-3,CASSKLALSDTQYF,TGTGCCAGCAGCAAACTAGCGCTCTCAGATACGCAGTATTTT
NA,TRBV5-1,few,TRBJ2-3,CASSLVGVGRTDTQYF,TGCGCCAGCAGCTTGGTGGGGGTCGGGCGCACAGATACGCAGTATTTT
NA,TRBV6-1,few,TRBJ2-1,CARHISSYNEQFF,TGTGCCAGACACATAAGCTCCTACAATGAGCAGTTCTTC
NA,TRBV20-1,few,TRBJ2-7,CSARAPYEQYF,TGCAGTGCTAGAGCCCCCTACGAGCAGTACTTC
TRBD1,TRBV20-1,NA,TRBJ1-2,CSAPNRGYGYTF,TGCAGTGCCCCTAACAGGGGTTATGGCTACACCTTC
TRBD2,TRBV5-1,NA,TRBJ2-1,CASSLGLAGANEQFF,TGCGCCAGCAGCCTGGGACTAGCGGGAGCAAATGAGCAGTTCTTC
NA,TRBV29-1,few,TRBJ2-3,CSVGGADTDTQYF,TGCAGCGTTGGGGGGGCAGACACAGATACGCAGTATTTT
TRBD1,TRBV28,few,TRBJ2-2,CASRTGAVGELFF,TGTGCCAGCAGGACAGGGGCGGTCGGGGAGCTGTTTTTT
NA,TRBV24-1,few,TRBJ2-1,CATSGQHASYHEQFF,TGTGCCACCAGTGGTCAACATGCCAGTTACCATGAGCAGTTCTTC
NA,TRBV9,NA,TRBJ2-2,CASSVGGRNTGELFF,TGTGCCAGCAGCGTAGGAGGGCGTAACACCGGGGAGCTGTTTTTT
NA,TRBV7-9,few,TRBJ2-7,CASSLDTYEYEQYF,TGTGCCAGCAGCTTGGACACTTACGAATACGAGCAGTACTTC
NA,TRBV9,few,TRBJ2-1,CASSHGRGSSYNEQFF,TGTGCCAGCAGCCACGGGCGGGGTAGCTCCTACAATGAGCAGTTCTTC